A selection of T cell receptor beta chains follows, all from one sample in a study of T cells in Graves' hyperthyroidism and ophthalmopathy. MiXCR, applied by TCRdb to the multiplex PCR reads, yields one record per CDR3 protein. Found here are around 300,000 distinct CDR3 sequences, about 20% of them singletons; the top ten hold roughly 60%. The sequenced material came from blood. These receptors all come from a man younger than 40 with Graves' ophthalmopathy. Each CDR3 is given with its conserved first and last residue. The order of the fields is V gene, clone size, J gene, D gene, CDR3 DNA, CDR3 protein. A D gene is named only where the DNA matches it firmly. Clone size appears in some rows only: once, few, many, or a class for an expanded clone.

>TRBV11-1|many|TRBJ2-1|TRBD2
TGTGCCAGCAGCTTTCATTCGCCGGGACTAGCGGGAGGGCATGAGCAGTTCTTC
CASSFHSPGLAGGHEQFF
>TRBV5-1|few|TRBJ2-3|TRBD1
TGCGCCAGCCGAGGGGACAGGGGAGGTCCAGATACGCAGTATTTT
CASRGDRGGPDTQYF
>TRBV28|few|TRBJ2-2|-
TGTGCCAGCAGTTTCGTCATGGCGGCCACGAACACCGGGGAGCTGTTTTTT
CASSFVMAATNTGELFF
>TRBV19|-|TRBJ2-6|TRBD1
TGTGCCAGTAGTTTGGACAGGAGACCTGGGGCCAACGTCCTGACTTTC
CASSLDRRPGANVLTF
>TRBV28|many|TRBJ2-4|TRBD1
TGTGCCAGCCGGACTGGACAGGGAAGGGCTAAAAACATTCAGTACTTC
CASRTGQGRAKNIQYF
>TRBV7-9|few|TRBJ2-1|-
TGTGCCAGCAGCTTAGAGCGAGGGCCGGCAAATGAGCAGTTCTTC
CASSLERGPANEQFF
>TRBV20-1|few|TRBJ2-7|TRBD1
TGCAGTGCCACCCGGACAGGGGGGTCCTACGAGCAGTACTTC
CSATRTGGSYEQYF
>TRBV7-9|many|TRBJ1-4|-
TGTGCCAGCAGCACGCGGGACGGCCGGAATGAAAAACTGTTTTTT
CASSTRDGRNEKLFF
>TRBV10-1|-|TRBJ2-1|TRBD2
TGCGCCAGCAGTGACCCTAGCGGAGGGCGCCATGAGCAGTTCTTC
CASSDPSGGRHEQFF
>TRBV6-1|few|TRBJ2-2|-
TGTGCCAGCAGTTCGACTAGAGACACCGGGGAGCTGTTTTTT
CASSSTRDTGELFF
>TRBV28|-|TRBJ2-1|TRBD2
TGTGCCAGCAGTTCCCAATACAGGCTAGCGGGAGGAGGAGAGCAGTTCTTC
CASSSQYRLAGGGEQFF
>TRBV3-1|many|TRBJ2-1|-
TGTGCCAGCAGCCAAGTTTTCGGGCGGGGAACTGACAATGAGCAGTTCTTC
CASSQVFGRGTDNEQFF
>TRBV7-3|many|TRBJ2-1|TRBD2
TGTGCCAGCAGCCCCAGCGGGAGGCTAGGCAATGAGCAGTTCTTC
CASSPSGRLGNEQFF
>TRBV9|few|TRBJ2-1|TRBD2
TGTGCCAGCAGCGCCGGGACTAACCTCTACAATGAGCAGTTCTTC
CASSAGTNLYNEQFF
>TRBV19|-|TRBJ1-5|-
TGTGCCAGTAGTATACTGGACGCCAATCAGCCCCAGCATTTT
CASSILDANQPQHF
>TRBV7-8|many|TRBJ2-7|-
TGTGCCAGCAGCTTCGACAGGCAGGCCTACGAGCAGTACTTC
CASSFDRQAYEQYF
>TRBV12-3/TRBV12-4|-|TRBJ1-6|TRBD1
TGTGCCAGCAGTTCCACGACAGGGCAGGTCTCACCCCTCCACTTT
CASSSTTGQVSPLHF
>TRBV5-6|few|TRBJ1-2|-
TGTGCCAGCAGCTTGGCAACCTTAAACTATGGCTACACCTTC
CASSLATLNYGYTF
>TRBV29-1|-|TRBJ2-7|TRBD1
TGCAGCGCTCGACAGGGGGCGAGCGAGCAGTACTTC
CSARQGASEQYF
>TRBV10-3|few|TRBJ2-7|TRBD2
TGTGCCATCAGTGAGTCGCCTTCTAGCGGGGCCTACGAGCAGTACTTC
CAISESPSSGAYEQYF